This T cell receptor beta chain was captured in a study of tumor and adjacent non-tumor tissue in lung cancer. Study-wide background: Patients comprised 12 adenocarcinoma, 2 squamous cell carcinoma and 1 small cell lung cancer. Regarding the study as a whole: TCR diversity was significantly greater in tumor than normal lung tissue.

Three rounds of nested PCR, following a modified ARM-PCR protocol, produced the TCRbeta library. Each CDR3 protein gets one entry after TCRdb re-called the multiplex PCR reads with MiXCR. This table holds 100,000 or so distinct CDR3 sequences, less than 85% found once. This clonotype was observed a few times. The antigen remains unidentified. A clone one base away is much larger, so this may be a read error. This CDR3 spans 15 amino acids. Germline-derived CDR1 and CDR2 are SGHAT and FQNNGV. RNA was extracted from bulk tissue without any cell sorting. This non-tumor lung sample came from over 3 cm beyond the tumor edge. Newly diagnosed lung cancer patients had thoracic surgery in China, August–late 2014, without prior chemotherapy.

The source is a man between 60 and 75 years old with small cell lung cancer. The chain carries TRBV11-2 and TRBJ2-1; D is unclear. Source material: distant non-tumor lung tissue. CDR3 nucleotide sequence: TGTGCCAGCAGCCTAGAAAATAGCAGGTGCAATGAGCAGTTCTTC. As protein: CASSLENSRCNEQFF.